Following are 30 T cell receptor beta chains from one sample sequenced in a study of shared clonotypes between healthy human individuals. Libraries were prepared by immunoSEQ multiplex PCR; TCRdb keeps only in-frame clonotypes and omits some of them. Altogether 1 million to 1.2 million clones are present, 60% to 80% being singletons, with the ten largest covering about 0.89%. The sequenced sample was memory CD4+ T cells from PBMCs. Sample subset: CD45RA-negative fraction. These receptors originate from a man between 18 and 35 years old in good health. Some clones in this sample may be carry-over from other donors' samples.

The rearrangement uses TRBV18 and TRBJ2-1; 14 positions match TRBD2. With V trimmed by 3 bases and J by 7 bases, 5 bases remained unmatched. From germline, CDR1 is KGHSH and CDR2 LQKENI. CDR3 size: 16 residues. Here the CDR3 DNA reads TGTGCCAGCTCACCTGGGACTAGCGGGAGTAGGAATGAGCAGTTCTTC. Encoded protein: CASSPGTSGSRNEQFF.

Concerning this clone itself: One junction end does not reproduce the germline sequence, and a read error may be involved. This chain links TRBV28 with TRBJ2-7; tentative D call: TRBD1 (6 bases). CDR3 length: 15 residues. CDR1 and CDR2 from the germline V gene are MDHEN and SYDVKM. The CDR3 DNA follows: TGTGCCAGCACCTCGTCGGGACAAGGACGCTACGCGCAGTACTTC. Residues: CASTSSGQGRYAQYF.

Comment on this clone: Other DNA sequences from this sample encode an identical CDR3 as well. V and J are TRBV5-1 and TRBJ1-5; D gene unclear. Trimming pared 0 bases from V and 0 bases from J, leaving 7 bases between. This CDR3 contains 15 residues. CDR1 is SGHRS and CDR2 is YFSETQ in the germline V gene. CDR3 DNA sequence: TGCGCCAGCAGCTTGGCGGCGGGTAGCAATCAGCCCCAGCATTTT. Translating gives CASSLAAGSNQPQHF. Full variable domain (rest looked up from reference TRBV5-1 and TRBJ1-5): KAGVTQTPRYLIKTRGQQVTLSCSPISGHRSVSWYQQTPGQGLQFLFEYFSETQRNKGNFPGRFSGRQFSNSRSEMNVSTLELGDSALYLCASSLAAGSNQPQHFGDGTRLSIL.

This clone was found once. V usage is TRBV10-2 and J usage is TRBJ1-3, with D maybe TRBD1 (5 bases). This CDR3 is built from 13 residues. V gave up 3 bases and J gave up 2 bases, with 5 bases separating them. Germline loops: CDR1 WSHSY, CDR2 SAAADI. CDR3 amino acids: CASSDRAGNTIYF. As DNA, the CDR3 is TGCGCCAGCAGTGACAGGGCTGGAAACACCATATATTTT.

The rearrangement joins TRBV7-2 to TRBJ2-2; 14 nucleotides agree with TRBD2. This CDR3 has 17 amino acids. The germline V gene encodes CDR1 SGHTA and CDR2 FQGNSA. Trimming removed 4 bases from V and 2 bases from J; junction bases left unmatched: 3. The CDR3 DNA reads TGTGCCAGCAGCTCGACTAGCGGGAGGGCAAACACCGGGGAGCTGTTTTTT. Its translation: CASSSTSGRANTGELFF.

This sequence joins TRBV7-2 and TRBJ2-7; D remains unclear. The CDR3 runs 13 residues. Trimming took off 1 base at V and 4 bases at J, with 8 bases between the two ends. Germline CDR1 and CDR2: SGHTA and FQGNSA. The CDR3 DNA reads as TGTGCCAGCAGCTTAGATGCCAGATACGAGCAGTACTTC. It is translated as CASSLDARYEQYF.

To note about this clone: This may be a read error, as it is one base from a much larger clone. The chain joins TRBV6-6 to TRBJ2-7, with 11 bases identical to TRBD2. Trimming took 6 bases from V and 1 from J; bases not matched to a gene: 5. The CDR3 contains 15 residues. The germline V gene encodes CDR1 MNHNY and CDR2 SVGAGI (reference sequence). The CDR3 nucleotides read TGTGCCAGCAGCCCTCCTAGCGGGAGGTCCTACGAGCAGTACTTC. This codes for CASSPPSGRSYEQYF.

V and J are TRBV5-1 and TRBJ1-1; D is ambiguous. The germline V gene has CDR1 SGHRS and CDR2 YFSETQ. This CDR3 comprises 13 residues. The ends were cut back, 7 bases at V and 1 base at J, with 11 bases in the middle. Here the CDR3 DNA reads TGCGCCAGCGCCTTGGAGGGGAACACTGAAGCTTTCTTT. This gives the protein CASALEGNTEAFF.

In its sample, this clone was seen a few times. The chain carries TRBV25-1 and TRBJ1-3; D is unresolved. Germline assignment: CDR1 MGHDK and CDR2 SYGVNS. The germline V and J ends were trimmed by 3 bases and 0 bases, with 9 bases remaining between them. This CDR3 contains 15 residues. The DNA of the CDR3 is TGTGCCAGCAGTGATGCAGGCCACTCTGGAAACACCATATATTTT. Its translation is CASSDAGHSGNTIYF.

This rearrangement joins TRBV7-9 to TRBJ2-7; D gene unclear. CDR1 SEHNR and CDR2 FQNEAQ come from the germline V gene (reference sequence). The CDR3 sequence is 13 residues long. Trimming removed 2 bases from V and 3 bases from J, with 8 bases in between. The CDR3 nucleotides are TGTGCCAGCAGCTTACCCTGGAGCTACGAGCAGTACTTC. This codes for CASSLPWSYEQYF.

This CDR3 reads CASSLPAGGHGYTF. The CDR3, as DNA: TGTGCCAGCAGCCTACCCGCCGGGGGGCATGGCTACACCTTC. The gene calls are TRBV7-9 and TRBJ1-2; tentatively, D is TRBD1 (6 bases). This CDR3 comprises 14 residues. Germline V gives CDR1 SEHNR, CDR2 FQNEAQ (reference sequence). V shed 5 bases and J shed 6 bases, with 16 bases lying between them.

As concerns this clone: Different DNA sequences within this sample yield the same CDR3. This chain's CDR3 is CASSVGLANNEQFF. Written as DNA, the CDR3 is TGTGCCAGCAGCGTAGGACTAGCGAACAATGAGCAGTTCTTC. J is TRBJ2-1 and V is TRBV9; 8 bases agree with TRBD2. This CDR3 has 14 amino acids. Per the germline V gene, CDR1 is SGDLS and CDR2 is YYNGEE. The J segment lost 5 bases and the V segment lost 0 bases, leaving 1 base of the junction unmatched.

The chain couples TRBV28 to TRBJ2-2; unclear D gene. CDR3 length: 19 amino acids. Germline V gene data show CDR1 as MDHEN and CDR2 as SYDVKM. V was cut by 1 base and J by 0 bases, with 18 bases left in between. CDR3 loop: CASSLYRIGLGPNTGELFF. In DNA form, the CDR3 reads TGTGCCAGCAGTTTATACCGGATAGGCCTCGGTCCGAACACCGGGGAGCTGTTTTTT.

This clone was detected only a few times. This chain links TRBV18 with TRBJ1-1; maybe TRBD1 (5 bases). The germline V gene encodes CDR1 KGHSH and CDR2 LQKENI. V lost 5 bases to trimming and J lost 4 bases, with 8 bases between them. The CDR3 runs to 12 residues. As DNA, the CDR3 is TGTGCCAGCTCAGCTGGGGGCACTGAAGCTTTCTTT. Translated: CASSAGGTEAFF.

J is TRBJ1-2 and V is TRBV7-9; D call uncertain. Germline assignment: CDR1 SEHNR and CDR2 FQNEAQ (reference sequence). V lost 5 bases to trimming and J lost 0 bases, with 16 bases between them. This CDR3 region has 16 residues. The CDR3 DNA follows: TGTGCCAGCAGCCCTGGTCAAGCTTTAGCTAACTATGGCTACACCTTC. Its translation: CASSPGQALANYGYTF.

J is TRBJ1-1 and V is TRBV28; no firm D call. CDR3 length: 11 amino acids. The germline gives CDR1 MDHEN, CDR2 SYDVKM. V shed 8 bases and J shed 6 bases, with 10 bases lying between them. Written as DNA, the CDR3 is TGTGCCAGCCAAAGCGGGCCTGAAGCTTTCTTT. This gives the protein CASQSGPEAFF.

The rearrangement links TRBV2 to TRBJ1-6, with 7 bases fitting TRBD1. Trimming at V came to 4 bases and at J to 9 bases, leaving 9 bases not matched to a gene. The CDR3 is 15 residues long. Germline V CDR1 and CDR2: SNHLY, FYNNEI. As DNA, the CDR3 is TGTGCCAGCAGTGGTGCCCAGGGGGTCATTTCACCCCTCCACTTT. Translated, it gives CASSGAQGVISPLHF.

This clone was picked up many times. This chain connects TRBV2 to TRBJ1-4; no reliable D call. The CDR3 runs to 13 residues. Germline V gene lookup returns CDR1 SNHLY and CDR2 FYNNEI. The V gene lost 6 bases and the J gene lost 2 bases, with 7 bases spanning the gap. The CDR3 nucleotides read TGTGCCAGCAGCTGGGGTACTAATGAAAAACTGTTTTTT. This translates into CASSWGTNEKLFF.

A word on this clone: The sample contains more than one DNA sequence encoding this CDR3. V and J are TRBV7-2 and TRBJ1-5; D ambiguous. The CDR3 extends over 13 amino acids. Germline loops: CDR1 SGHTA, CDR2 FQGNSA. Deletions cut 3 bases from V and 3 bases from J, with 6 bases between. DNA for the CDR3: TGTGCCAGCAGCTTCGGGCTCAATCAGCCCCAGCATTTT. As protein: CASSFGLNQPQHF.

On this clone: The identical CDR3 is also encoded by other nucleotide sequences in the sample. This chain links TRBV2 with TRBJ1-1; unclear D gene. Deletions cut 4 bases from V and 1 base from J, with 10 bases between. Germline CDR1 reads SNHLY; CDR2 reads FYNNEI. The CDR3 is made up of 14 amino acids. As DNA, the CDR3 is TGTGCCAGCAGTGTGATAGGTCGGAACACTGAAGCTTTCTTT. Translated: CASSVIGRNTEAFF.

The chain links TRBV7-9 to TRBJ2-1; TRBD2 agrees at 10 bases. CDR3 length: 14 amino acids. The J segment lost 8 bases and the V segment lost 7 bases, leaving 8 bases of the junction unmatched. The germline gives CDR1 SEHNR, CDR2 FQNEAQ (reference sequence). The CDR3: CASNLAGALHEQFF. Here the CDR3 DNA reads TGTGCCAGCAATCTAGCGGGAGCCCTCCATGAGCAGTTCTTC.

The CDR3 DNA follows: TGCGCCAGCAGCACTGGACAGCTTATTAGCACAGATACGCAGTATTTT. Translating it yields CASSTGQLISTDTQYF. This sequence joins TRBV5-1 and TRBJ2-3; possible D gene TRBD1, 6 bases. CDR1 is SGHRS, CDR2 YFSETQ, per germline. V dropped 4 bases and J dropped 0 bases, with 15 bases sitting between them. The CDR3 contains 16 residues.

J is TRBJ1-2 and V is TRBV28; TRBD1 matches 10 bases. V dropped 3 bases and J dropped 8; count of bases not matched to a gene: 12. This CDR3 is built from 16 residues. Germline V gives CDR1 MDHEN, CDR2 SYDVKM. Here the CDR3 reads CASSLSGTGALDGYTF. For the CDR3, the DNA is TGTGCCAGCAGTTTGTCCGGGACAGGGGCTCTCGACGGCTACACCTTC.

The chain has TRBV20-1 and TRBJ1-2, with D maybe TRBD1 (6 bases). CDR1 and CDR2 (germline): DFQATT, SNEGSKA (reference sequence). This CDR3 spans 11 amino acids. DNA of the CDR3: TGCAGCGAACAGGGTTCGAAGGGCTACACCTTC. Translating it yields CSEQGSKGYTF.

This clone was detected a few times. The chain carries TRBV5-4 and TRBJ2-2; D gene unclear. The CDR3 is 14 amino acids. The V end was cut by 6 bases, the J end by 1 base, with 10 bases between. Per germline, CDR1 SGHNT and CDR2 YYREEE (reference sequence). CDR3 sequence: CASTLDWNTGELFF. The CDR3 DNA reads TGTGCCAGCACCCTAGACTGGAACACCGGGGAGCTGTTTTTT.

The J gene is TRBJ2-1, the V gene TRBV29-1, with D perhaps being TRBD1 or TRBD2 (5 bases each). Germline V CDR1 and CDR2: SQVTM, ANQGSEA. This CDR3 spans 13 amino acids. The V end lost 7 bases, the J end lost 1 base, and 11 bases lay between the germline ends. This chain's CDR3 is CSAGTLSYNEQFF. The DNA of the CDR3 is TGCAGCGCCGGGACCCTATCCTACAATGAGCAGTTCTTC.

This clone was observed once. The chain is built from TRBV10-3 and TRBJ2-3, with D perhaps matching TRBD2 (6 bases). This CDR3 is built from 14 residues. The germline V gene has CDR1 ENHRY and CDR2 SYGVKD. V lost 3 bases to trimming and J lost 2 bases, with 9 bases between them. The CDR3 coding sequence is TGTGCCATCAGTGACGGGGGTTCCACAGATACGCAGTATTTT. Its translation: CAISDGGSTDTQYF.

The chain has TRBV7-3 and TRBJ1-1, with D possibly being TRBD1 (5 bases). Trimming shortened V by 5 bases and J by 5 bases, and 12 bases separated the two germline ends. In germline, CDR1 is SGHTA, CDR2 FQGTGA. CDR3 length: 13 residues. The CDR3 coding sequence is TGTGCCAGCAGCCCGGTGGGGGGAACTGAAGCTTTCTTT. This encodes CASSPVGGTEAFF.

This clone was seen a few times. The V call is TRBV6-5, the J call TRBJ2-7; D is ambiguous. The germline V gene encodes CDR1 MNHEY and CDR2 SVGAGI. The CDR3 contains 14 residues. V was shortened by 0 bases and J by 2 bases, with 8 bases between the two germline ends. This CDR3 is CASSYSETTYEQYF. The DNA for the CDR3 is TGTGCCAGCAGTTACTCGGAAACCACCTACGAGCAGTACTTC.

The chain recombines TRBV28 with TRBJ2-7; tentative D call: TRBD1 (7 bases). This CDR3 comprises 18 residues. V was pared by 2 bases and J by 1 base, with 21 bases between. Germline CDR1 is MDHEN and CDR2 is SYDVKM. For the CDR3, the DNA is TGTGCCAGCAGTTTACTCGGAGGGGGCGCCGATCGGTCCTACGAGCAGTACTTC. Translation gives CASSLLGGGADRSYEQYF.